The clone carrying this T cell receptor beta chain was recorded once. The target antigen is unknown. These data are taken from a study of shared clonotypes between healthy human individuals. Study details: Three plates were used per donor for CD4 naive, three for CD4 memory, two for CD8 naive and one for CD8 memory.

Study findings and constraints: Across subsets, estimated richness was generally greater for naive than for memory populations. It was observed that approximately 5% of naive CD4 clonotypes were shared across a handful of donors.

Sequencing used immunoSEQ multiplex PCR; TCRdb keeps in-frame clones, though not all of them. Of 2 million to 2.5 million clones listed, 90% to 95% are singletons. Germline CDR1 reads SGHNT; CDR2 reads YYREEE (reference sequence). V was trimmed by 1 base and J by 3 bases, leaving 10 bases between them. This CDR3 comprises 14 residues. Every contributor of samples was a Caucasian grown-up residing in Nashville, Tennessee. The chain recombines TRBV5-4 with TRBJ1-1, with D perhaps matching TRBD1 (5 bases). The sample taken for sequencing was naive CD4+ T cells sorted from blood. Subset meaning: CD45RA+ positively selected. The receptor comes from a man younger than 35 in good health. The CDR3 DNA reads TGTGCCAGCAGCTTGAACGGGGGGTACACTGAAGCTTTCTTT. As protein: CASSLNGGYTEAFF. The full variable domain, rest sourced from reference TRBV5-4 and TRBJ1-1, is ETGVTQSPTHLIKTRGQQVTLRCSSQSGHNTVSWYQQALGQGPQFIFQYYREEENGRGNFPPRFSGLQFPNYSSELNVNALELDDSALYLCASSLNGGYTEAFFGQGTRLTVV.